The T cell receptor (beta chain) described here comes from a study of T cells after yellow fever vaccination. Study results and caveats: Most primary-vaccination clones reappeared after the booster (about 97% CD4, 85% to 90% CD8).

This clonotype was seen a few times. Its antigen is unidentified. The CDR3 sequence is 14 residues long. V dropped 7 bases and J dropped 3 bases, with 15 bases sitting between them. Germline V CDR1 and CDR2: MNHEY, SVGEGT. In making TCR cDNA, 5'RACE template switching added a universal primer site and UMIs to it. Via MiXCR, TCRdb re-called the 5' RACE reads, giving one row per CDR3 protein. This sample yields 150,000 or so distinct CDR3 sequences, of which approximately 9.7% are seen a single time; roughly a third belongs to the top ten. This sample comprised CD8+ T cells sorted from PBMCs, obtained 45 days after the yellow fever booster vaccination. This receptor was obtained from a man younger than 35 who received the YFV17D yellow fever vaccine. The chain links TRBV6-2 or TRBV6-3 to TRBJ1-1; maybe TRBD1 (5 bases). DNA of the CDR3: TGTGCCAGCACGCGGAGCAGGGACTACACTGAAGCTTTCTTT. Its translation: CASTRSRDYTEAFF.